These T cell receptor beta chains were read from a single sample in a study of blood T cells in healthy people across ages. TCRdb reprocessed the 5' RACE reads with MiXCR, giving one entry per CDR3 protein. The table lists about 1 million distinct CDR3 sequences, more than 35% of them singletons, with approximately 20% in the top ten. The specimen was blood. The receptor set was obtained from a woman in her sixties or seventies in good health. The CDR3 runs from the conserved cysteine through the conserved F or W. A D gene is named only where the DNA matches it firmly.

v_gene: TRBV7-8; d_gene: TRBD1; CDR3aa: CASSSGQYNSPLHF
v_gene: TRBV30; d_gene: TRBD2; CDR3aa: CAWTSGRYNEQYF
v_gene: TRBV29-1; d_gene: TRBD1; CDR3aa: CSVEKTGSPYEQYF
v_gene: TRBV10-2; d_gene: .; CDR3aa: CASRKGWGGRNTEAFF
v_gene: TRBV18; d_gene: TRBD1; CDR3aa: CASSKDRATYEQYF
v_gene: TRBV9; d_gene: TRBD1; CDR3aa: CASSQGQTHEQYF
v_gene: TRBV30; d_gene: .; CDR3aa: CACDPGLSSYEQYF
v_gene: TRBV7-2; d_gene: TRBD1; CDR3aa: CASSRTGKGEQYF
v_gene: TRBV15; d_gene: .; CDR3aa: CATSRTGFRSPLHF
v_gene: TRBV7-9; d_gene: .; CDR3aa: CASGRERIETQYF
v_gene: TRBV21-1; d_gene: .; CDR3aa: CASPDLGTSGQETQYF
v_gene: TRBV20-1; d_gene: .; CDR3aa: CSARDLAGLSGWNTEAFF
v_gene: TRBV20-1; d_gene: TRBD2; CDR3aa: CSARIAGGWGEQYF
v_gene: TRBV5-1; d_gene: .; CDR3aa: CASSLSPAQETQYF
v_gene: TRBV20-1; d_gene: TRBD2; CDR3aa: CSASSSGDYNEQFF
v_gene: TRBV24-1; d_gene: .; CDR3aa: CATSGGGTQETQYF
v_gene: TRBV29-1; d_gene: .; CDR3aa: CSVEIGSYEQYF
v_gene: TRBV3-1; d_gene: .; CDR3aa: CASSPGWQGYGYTF
v_gene: TRBV4-1; d_gene: TRBD1; CDR3aa: CASSQLIPAGTGASVAQYF
v_gene: TRBV6-2/TRBV6-3; d_gene: TRBD2; CDR3aa: CASRPGLAGANNEQFF
v_gene: TRBV20-1; d_gene: TRBD1; CDR3aa: CSAVPGQEDPAQHF
v_gene: TRBV10-1; d_gene: TRBD1; CDR3aa: CASSESGQGGSETQYF
v_gene: TRBV6-2/TRBV6-3; d_gene: TRBD1; CDR3aa: CASSRGRGRSTDTQYF
v_gene: TRBV5-6; d_gene: .; CDR3aa: CASSSGPSSYEQYF
v_gene: TRBV11-1; d_gene: .; CDR3aa: CASSTRPPNEQFF